Included here is one T cell receptor beta chain sequence, with context. Its antigen is currently not known. No qualities accompany the bases; no much larger clone lies one base away. TCR CDR3 regions were amplified from genomic DNA by multiplex PCR using the deep immunoSEQ assay. For each cell subset, the extracted genomic DNA was distributed evenly across all wells of several immunoSEQ 96-well plates, and each plate served as one replicate. For sorted subsets, roughly 200 ng of genomic DNA, equivalent to 25,000 to 35,000 T cell genomes, went into each replicate PCR. The purified libraries were quantified using a Qubit 3.0 fluorometer, sized with a Bioanalyzer 2100, and then quantified again using the KAPA Library Quantification kit. Every immunoSEQ 96-well plate was sequenced on a dedicated single-read 150-cycle Illumina NextSeq 550 flow cell. In the source study's methods: Because the immunoSEQ output held only junctional sequences and lacked quality scores, the filtering could not match the filtering applied to full-length reads. To assign V/J genes and CDR3, sequences were annotated using PyIR, a Python wrapper for IgBLAST v1.9, with IMGT germline references. Reads with weak V/J assignments (E-value above 1e-6), missing CDR3, stop codons, out-of-frame junctions, or ambiguous translated residues were removed. V3J clonotypes were defined by identical inferred V gene, J gene, and CDR3 amino acid sequence. Percentage overlap between repertoires was calculated by dividing the number of shared unique clonotypes by the size of the smaller repertoire. Three approaches were used to assess repertoire richness: RTK rarefaction, the Chao1 estimator, and Recon v2.1 estimates of unobserved clonotypes. Generation probabilities for all TCRbeta clonotypes obtained by the gDNA method from a few donors were computed using OLGA. This immuneACCESS table, as held by TCRdb, lists in-frame sequences with V and J called but not all clones. Of the missing ones, under half trace to an unresolved V gene in checked studies; the others have no known cause. The V and J calls and clone size are taken from that table; D and trimming were inferred from the DNA. Counted in this sample were about 2.4 million clones; approximately 90% of them appeared once. Over 0.12% of the sample is held by the ten biggest clonotypes.

Donors were healthy HIV-negative adults with no recently reported acute infections or vaccinations. Every donor was a Caucasian adult living in Nashville, Tennessee, USA. CD4+ T cells were enriched through magnetic negative selection, after which naive cells were positively selected on CD45RA and the remaining negative fraction served as the memory subset. After blood collection by leukapheresis, PBMCs were isolated using Ficoll-Histopaque density gradient centrifugation and then cryopreserved in the vapor phase of liquid nitrogen. Purity and quantity of every magnetically sorted T cell population were checked by analytical flow cytometry. Genomic DNA was isolated from each sorted fraction and quantified by UV absorbance on a Nanodrop 2000c. The data were taken from a study of shared clonotypes between healthy human individuals (dated by TCRdb to about 2020). Concerning the study at large: The cohort comprised a couple of women and three men aged 18 to 49 years. For each donor, three plates each were used for CD4 naive and CD4 memory, two plates were used for CD8 naive, and one plate was used for CD8 memory. Blood TCR repertoires of four to six healthy adults were deeply sequenced to estimate repertoire size and the extent of clonotype sharing between individuals. Different laboratories and diverse techniques were used to prepare libraries and sequence TCR repertoires, to increase sequencing depth and limit assay-specific biases. Between about 0.9 and 8.9 billion PBMCs per donor were obtained by leukapheresis. What the study reported, not specific to this receptor: Because the study included only a small number of donors, the genetic and exposure-history diversity represented was limited. Higher generation probabilities were observed for clonotypes shared by all four sorted-subset donors than for non-shared clonotypes. Pairwise subsampling indicated that sequencing depth was expected to affect the degree of clonotype sharing among donors. Even with the large sequencing depth, rarefaction of the sorted-subset datasets indicated that sequencing was incomplete. Only blood was sampled, and tissue TCR repertoires likely differ from those in blood. Sharing across a few donors was observed for roughly 5.4% of naive CD4, about 4% of naive CD8, roughly 2.4% of memory CD4, and roughly 0.43% of memory CD8 clonotypes. Naive subsets generally had larger estimated clonotype richness than memory subsets did.

From the germline V gene, CDR1 is MDHEN and CDR2 is SYDVKM. Including the terminal cysteine and phenylalanine, the CDR3 comprises 15 residues. Only the CDR3 part of the read is kept: 45 bases, read in frame from the first base. The germline ends are 20 bases apart after V is trimmed by 6 bases and J by 6 bases. This TCR was recovered from a young man in good health. Material: naive CD4+ T cells sorted from blood. The cell subset or site label, read with the paper, signifies: CD45RA+ positively selected. The chain links TRBV28 with TRBJ1-2; perhaps TRBD1 is the D gene, with 5 bases matching. In nucleotide form, the sequence is TGTGCCAGCAGGGGGCAAAGGGAGTATGTGGATGGCTACACCTTC. This sequence encodes CASRGQREYVDGYTF.